This T cell receptor beta chain was obtained from a study of neurological immune-mediated disorders. Overall study findings and caveats: There was no clinical or MRI feature that was associated with the multiple sclerosis repertoire cluster. On phylogenetic grouping, the repertoires of 18 of 34 multiple sclerosis patients fell within one related-CDR3 cluster, constituting a possible signature.

Notes on this clonotype: Its cognate antigen is unknown. This may arise from a read error, as a much more abundant clone is one base away.

The CDR3 is 12 amino acids. The germline CDR1 and CDR2 sequences are LGHDT and YNNKEL (reference sequence). TCRdb reprocessed the 5' RACE reads with MiXCR, giving one entry per CDR3 protein. The profile shows under 80,000 distinct CDR3 sequences, roughly 5% of them singletons. PBMCs stored at -80 C, numbering 2 million, were the origin of the unsorted libraries. This receptor was obtained from a woman younger than 45 with multiple sclerosis. This sequence joins TRBV3-1 and TRBJ2-4; 7 bases agree with TRBD1. Sample: PBMCs. The DNA of the CDR3 is TGTGCCAGCAGCCAAAAGGGGGACAGAGCAAAATTC. Translating it yields CASSQKGDRAKF.